The entry that follows covers one T cell receptor beta chain sequence. Its specificity is unknown. CDR3 size: 14 residues. From germline, CDR1 is MDHEN and CDR2 SYDVKM. Trimming at V came to 8 bases and at J to 1 base, leaving 7 bases not matched to a gene. Preparation of the TCRbeta library involved a method that used unique molecular identifiers. TCRdb fed the PCR reads into MiXCR, producing one record per CDR3 protein. Among about 870,000 distinct CDR3 sequences, roughly 15% were seen once, and the ten largest hold around 4.5%. This record belongs to a study of T-cell reconstitution after alpha-beta-depleted transplantation in children. Whole-study findings and limits: Several hundred expanded graft clones reportedly gave rise to the alpha-beta T cells present about two months after transplant. Surviving recipient cells, namely T cells and thymic progenitors, were the source of high day-60 TCRbeta diversity in some patients. T-cell numbers and diversity one year post-transplant derived largely from freshly generated T cells.

The V and J genes are TRBV28 and TRBJ2-7, with TRBD2 identical over 8 bases. The TCR originated in a male patient between 5 and 17 years old who had a stem cell transplant for acute lymphoblastic leukemia, so the T cells may come from the graft donor. The input for sequencing was PBMCs, mostly from graft donor cells, taken 360 days after TCRalphabeta/CD19-depleted stem cell transplant. Here the CDR3 DNA reads TGTGCCAGCGTCGGGACTAGAGGGTCCTACGAGCAGTACTTC. Translation gives CASVGTRGSYEQYF. Drawing the rest from reference TRBV28 and TRBJ2-7, the complete variable domain is DVKVTQSSRYLVKRTGEKVFLECVQDMDHENMFWYRQDPGLGLRLIYFSYDVKMKEKGDIPEGYSVSREKKERFSLILESASTNQTSMYLCASVGTRGSYEQYFGPGTRLTVT.